These T cell receptor beta chains were read from a single sample in a study of identical twins' blood T cells. TCRdb reanalysed the 5' RACE reads using MiXCR and keeps one entry per CDR3 protein. This sample yields a few hundred thousand distinct CDR3 sequences, of which about 28% are seen a single time; around 5.6% belongs to the top ten. The sequencing input was PBMCs. The receptor source for this set is a woman between 18 and 55 years old in good health. Both conserved end residues are part of each CDR3. Only part of the rows carry a size: once, few, many, or a class if the clone is expanded.

length,J,size,V,CDR3
17,TRBJ2-3,.,TRBV5-1,CASSKILAAGGTDTQYF
13,TRBJ1-5,.,TRBV7-3,CASSAGFNQPQHF
15,TRBJ2-3,.,TRBV27,CASSQRTGSTDTQYF
14,TRBJ1-5,.,TRBV6-1,CASSEAVTSQPRHF
17,TRBJ1-2,.,TRBV20-1,CGARDLGHLVLNYGYTF
15,TRBJ2-2,few,TRBV20-1,CSAKTSGANTGELFF
14,TRBJ2-7,.,TRBV7-2,CASKAGLSSYEQYF
16,TRBJ2-1,.,TRBV5-1,CASSLLEGQDGNEQFF
12,TRBJ2-7,many,TRBV6-2/TRBV6-3,CASSRGTYEQYF
15,TRBJ1-1,few,TRBV5-1,CASSSGTGTNTEAFF
14,TRBJ1-1,few,TRBV20-1,CSADRGGTGTEAFF
14,TRBJ1-1,.,TRBV11-2,CASSLRLPGTEAFF
14,TRBJ2-1,.,TRBV7-8,CASDLAGDLGEQFF